Given below is one T cell receptor (beta chain) in context. TCRdb reprocessed the 5' RACE reads, keeping one entry per CDR3 protein, no DNA. Recorded here are a few hundred thousand distinct CDR3 sequences; the top ten clones represent 5.2%. The entry originates in a study of T cells expressing NK-cell markers. Overall study context: Each TCR beta repertoire originated in sorted T cells that were CD3+CD56+NKG2C+, CD3+CD56+NKG2C- or CD3+CD56-NKG2C+.

The CDR3 extends over 17 amino acids. Germline CDR1 KGHDR, CDR2 SFDVKD. The genes are TRBV24-1 and TRBJ1-1; with no DNA, the TCRdb D assignment of TRBD1 cannot be verified. The clonotype originates from a man aged 18-70 years in good health. Specimen: blood T cells: a sorted CD56 or NKG2C T cell subset, CD4+ or CD8+ T cells, or bulk PBMC T cells (not recorded which). The CDR3: CATRRSRDTFTNTEAFF.